The clone carrying this TCR beta chain has only one observation. The sample belongs to a study of shared clonotypes between healthy human individuals. Produced via immunoSEQ multiplex PCR; TCRdb's table is partial and in-frame only. The sample carries some 2,100,000 clones, approximately 96% recorded once. The CDR3 is made up of 13 amino acids. Between the trimmed V and J ends, which lost 1 base and 7 bases, there was a span of 7 bases. Germline V CDR1 and CDR2: SEHNR, FQNEAQ (reference sequence). The chain uses TRBV7-9 and TRBJ2-2; D not resolved. This receptor was obtained from a man younger than 35 in good health. Sequencing was carried out using naive CD4+ T cells sorted from blood. As to subset: CD45RA+ positively selected. DNA for the CDR3: TGTGCCAGCAGCTTAGATCAGCTCGGGGAGCTGTTTTTT. Protein product: CASSLDQLGELFF.